One and the same sample provided the 30 T cell receptor beta chains below, sequenced in a study of CD8 T cells in ankylosing spondylitis. TCRdb used MiXCR to reprocess the 5' RACE reads, holding one entry per CDR3 protein. The table shows about 23,000 distinct CDR3 sequences, with around 16% occurring only once. Material: blood. The origin of the receptors is a male donor with ankylosing spondylitis or in good health (not recorded which).

This clonotype was found many times. The rearrangement joins TRBV6-1 to TRBJ1-5; 10 bases line up with TRBD1. With 6 bases clipped from V and 10 bases from J, the junction kept 3 bases outside the gene matches. There are 12 residues in the CDR3. The germline V gene has CDR1 MNHNS and CDR2 SASEGT. The CDR3: CASRGQGRPQHF. The CDR3, as DNA: TGTGCCAGCAGGGGACAGGGGAGACCCCAGCATTTT.

This clonotype is deemed medium-sized. This rearrangement joins TRBV29-1 to TRBJ2-3; D is uncertain. The CDR3 loop spans 11 amino acids. The germline gives CDR1 SQVTM, CDR2 ANQGSEA. Trimming took off 8 bases at V and 6 bases at J, with 12 bases between the two ends. CDR3 sequence: CSPRSGDTQYF. In DNA, the CDR3 is TGCAGCCCCAGATCCGGGGATACGCAGTATTTT.

This clonotype was observed at least ten times. The V and J genes are TRBV11-2 and TRBJ2-2, with D hard to call. Per germline, CDR1 SGHAT and CDR2 FQNNGV. V lost 4 bases and J 4 bases, leaving 7 bases between the germline ends. The CDR3 runs to 13 residues. CDR3 sequence reads: CASSYRFTGELFF. The DNA of the CDR3 is TGTGCCAGCAGCTACAGATTCACCGGGGAGCTGTTTTTT.

This clonotype was counted ten times or more. This chain connects TRBV20-1 to TRBJ2-5, with 10 bases identical to TRBD2. Germline V lookup: CDR1 DFQATT, CDR2 SNEGSKA (reference sequence). J lost 5 bases, V lost 5 bases, and 8 bases had no gene match. The CDR3 sequence is 14 residues long. DNA of the CDR3: TGCAGTGCTCGCAGCGGGAGGGCCGAGGAGACCCAGTACTTC. The encoded protein is CSARSGRAEETQYF.

The chain couples TRBV29-1 to TRBJ2-2, with D hard to call. The CDR3 is 13 amino acids. V was trimmed by 7 bases and J by 1 base, leaving 10 bases between them. The germline gives CDR1 SQVTM, CDR2 ANQGSEA. CDR3 protein: CSAIGRNTGELFF. The CDR3 region has the DNA TGCAGCGCAATAGGGCGGAACACCGGGGAGCTGTTTTTT.

This clonotype has a count of ten or more. V usage is TRBV5-1 and J usage is TRBJ2-1, with 9 bases matching TRBD2. Germline CDR1 SGHRS, CDR2 YFSETQ. The CDR3 consists of 18 residues. The V and J ends lost 0 bases and 2 bases, in that order; junction bases with no gene match: 9. The CDR3 DNA sequence: TGCGCCAGCAGCTTGGTACCCGGTGGCGGGGGGGCCTACAATGAGCAGTTCTTC. Encoded protein: CASSLVPGGGGAYNEQFF.

This clonotype was observed once. This chain joins TRBV12-3 or TRBV12-4 and TRBJ2-7; D is unclear. The CDR3 runs to 15 residues. Trimming shortened V by 4 bases and J by 0 bases, and 13 bases separated the two germline ends. In DNA form, the CDR3 reads TGTGCCAGCAGTTCGGGTGGACGGCGCTCCTACGAGCAGTACTTC. As protein: CASSSGGRRSYEQYF.

This clonotype was detected a few times. CDR3: CASSASGRSTGELFF. CDR3 nucleotides: TGTGCCAGCAGTGCGTCGGGGAGGTCTACCGGGGAGCTGTTTTTT. The chain couples TRBV5-4 to TRBJ2-2; possible D gene TRBD2, 6 bases. There are 15 residues in the CDR3. Germline V lookup: CDR1 SGHNT, CDR2 YYREEE (reference sequence). V was trimmed by 5 bases and J by 5 bases, leaving 16 bases between them.

The CDR3 DNA sequence: TGTGCCAGCAGGATGGCAGCGAACACCGGGGAGCTGTTTTTT. It encodes CASRMAANTGELFF. V usage is TRBV5-6 and J usage is TRBJ2-2, with unresolved D. Germline CDR1 is SGHDT and CDR2 is YYEEEE. The V end was cut by 5 bases, the J end by 0 bases, with 8 bases between. CDR3 length: 14 amino acids.

The chain is built from TRBV28 and TRBJ1-2; 9 bases align to TRBD1. CDR1 is MDHEN, CDR2 SYDVKM, per germline. This CDR3 comprises 14 residues. With 5 bases clipped from V and 5 bases from J, the junction kept 6 bases outside the gene matches. CDR3 sequence: CASSPLTGGYGYTF. CDR3 bases: TGTGCCAGCAGTCCCTTGACAGGGGGGTATGGCTACACCTTC.

V gene TRBV12-5 combines with J gene TRBJ1-5; perhaps TRBD1 as D (5 bases). The CDR3 has 16 residues. V was pared by 7 bases and J by 3 bases, with 19 bases between. Germline V CDR1 and CDR2: LGHNT, FRNRAP. The CDR3, as DNA: TGTGCTAGTGCCCGAGGGGAAAGAGGATTCAATCAGCCCCAGCATTTT. This gives the protein CASARGERGFNQPQHF.

The table lists this clonotype with many counts. The J gene is TRBJ2-1, the V gene TRBV20-1; 13 bases agree with TRBD2. V was clipped by 5 bases and J by 6 bases; unmatched bases: 4. The CDR3 loop spans 14 amino acids. Per germline, CDR1 DFQATT and CDR2 SNEGSKA (reference sequence). The CDR3 DNA follows: TGCAGTGCTTGGGGACTAGCGGGAACCAATGAGCAGTTCTTC. Protein product: CSAWGLAGTNEQFF.

This rearrangement joins TRBV6-2 or TRBV6-3 to TRBJ1-1; TRBD1 agrees at 9 bases. Trimming at V came to 8 bases and at J to 10 bases, leaving 14 bases not matched to a gene. Germline CDR1 and CDR2: MNHEY and SVGEGT. The CDR3 runs 14 residues. DNA for the CDR3: TGTGCCAGCTCCCCCTCTCGCGGGACAGGGAGAGCTTTCTTT. It specifies CASSPSRGTGRAFF.

In this sample, this clonotype is large (0.1 to 1%). The rearrangement joins TRBV28 to TRBJ2-2; 8 bases align to TRBD2. The trim removed 4 bases at V and 7 bases at J, leaving 8 bases unmatched. The CDR3 is 15 residues long. Germline V gene data show CDR1 as MDHEN and CDR2 as SYDVKM. The CDR3 DNA is TGTGCCAGCAGTTCCTCGGGGGGGGAAGTCGGGGAGCTGTTTTTT. Protein sequence: CASSSSGGEVGELFF.

The rearrangement uses TRBV3-1 and TRBJ2-6; 7 nucleotides agree with TRBD2. This CDR3 is 16 amino acids long. The J segment lost 0 bases and the V segment lost 3 bases, leaving 2 bases of the junction unmatched. Germline CDR1 is LGHDT and CDR2 is YNNKEL (reference sequence). CDR3 in DNA: TGTGCCAGCAGCCAGGGGGGGAACTCTGGGGCCAACGTCCTGACTTTC. It translates to CASSQGGNSGANVLTF.

Many counts were recorded for this clonotype. The rearrangement joins TRBV29-1 to TRBJ2-7; no firm D call. Per germline, CDR1 SQVTM and CDR2 ANQGSEA. Deletions cut 6 bases from V and 0 bases from J, with 15 bases between. This CDR3 is 14 amino acids long. CDR3 nucleotide sequence: TGCAGCGTGCGTCGCACCGACTTCTCCTACGAGCAGTACTTC. It specifies CSVRRTDFSYEQYF.

This clonotype was seen a few times. V usage is TRBV11-3 and J usage is TRBJ2-1; D possibly uses TRBD1 or TRBD2 (5 bases each). Germline CDR1 SGHNT, CDR2 YENEEA. V dropped 2 bases and J dropped 8 bases, with 16 bases sitting between them. The CDR3 consists of 15 residues. CDR3 sequence: CASSLMGRGFDEQFF. CDR3 DNA: TGTGCCAGCAGCTTAATGGGACGGGGTTTCGATGAGCAGTTCTTC.

The chain joins TRBV7-2 to TRBJ2-5; D is unclear. The CDR3 has 14 amino acids. V was cut by 5 bases and J by 2 bases, with 12 bases left in between. Germline CDR1 is SGHTA and CDR2 is FQGNSA. The CDR3: CASSPDWYQETQYF. CDR3 coding DNA: TGTGCCAGCAGCCCAGACTGGTATCAAGAGACCCAGTACTTC.

The chain couples TRBV11-1 to TRBJ2-2; the match to TRBD1 covers 8 bases. There are 15 residues in the CDR3. CDR1 and CDR2 from the germline V gene are SGHAT and FQDESV (reference sequence). With 8 bases clipped from V and 4 bases from J, the junction kept 9 bases outside the gene matches. CDR3 sequence reads: CASGRQGSTTGELFF. DNA for the CDR3: TGTGCCAGCGGAAGACAGGGGTCGACCACCGGGGAGCTGTTTTTT. The full variable domain, completed using reference TRBV11-1 and TRBJ2-2, is EAEVAQSPRYKITEKSQAVAFWCDPISGHATLYWYRQILGQGPELLVQFQDESVVDDSQLPKDRFSAERLKGVDSTLKIQPAELGDSAMYLCASGRQGSTTGELFFGEGSRLTVL.

This clonotype was detected ten times or more. This chain uses TRBV28 with TRBJ2-5; 13 bases map to TRBD2. There are 15 residues in the CDR3. The J segment lost 5 bases and the V segment lost 8 bases, leaving 8 bases of the junction unmatched. Looked up from germline, CDR1 is MDHEN and CDR2 is SYDVKM. CDR3 bases: TGTGCCAGCGCGGCACTAGCGGGAGGGCAGGAGACCCAGTACTTC. Protein sequence: CASAALAGGQETQYF.

V gene TRBV6-2 or TRBV6-3 combines with J gene TRBJ2-7, with 8 nucleotides matching TRBD1. CDR1 and CDR2 (germline): MNHEY, SVGEGT. There are 15 residues in the CDR3. J lost 5 bases, V lost 8 bases, and 14 bases had no gene match. CDR3 in amino acids: CASARYWTGSHEQYF. As DNA, the CDR3 is TGTGCCAGCGCAAGATACTGGACAGGGTCCCACGAGCAGTACTTC.

This clonotype was counted only a few times. The chain has TRBV6-5 and TRBJ2-3; D is unresolved. The CDR3 has 12 residues. V lost 4 bases and J lost 2, with 4 bases in between. Germline V CDR1 and CDR2: MNHEY, SVGAGI. The CDR3 protein is CASSSVTDTQYF. The CDR3 region has the DNA TGTGCCAGCAGTTCCGTCACAGATACGCAGTATTTT.

This clonotype was recorded many times. The chain employs TRBV20-1 and TRBJ2-1; 7 bases agree with TRBD2. Germline V gives CDR1 DFQATT, CDR2 SNEGSKA (reference sequence). The ends lost 5 bases at V and 5 bases at J; junction bases unmatched: 12. This CDR3 region has 15 residues. The CDR3 region has the DNA TGCAGTGCTCAGAGGGGAGCGGGGCTTCACAATGAGCAGTTCTTC. Translation gives CSAQRGAGLHNEQFF.

A few counts support this clonotype. This chain joins TRBV7-2 and TRBJ2-3; 7 bases align to TRBD2. The V gene's germline CDR1 is SGHTA and CDR2 FQGNSA. The trim removed 5 bases at V and 6 bases at J, leaving 8 bases unmatched. The length of the CDR3 is 14 residues. CDR3 DNA sequence: TGTGCCAGCAGCGTGAGCGGGGCGCAGGATACGCAGTATTTT. This encodes CASSVSGAQDTQYF.

By share, this clonotype counts as medium-sized. The V and J genes are TRBV20-1 and TRBJ2-7; 8 bases map to TRBD2. Trimming at V came to 5 bases and at J to 2 bases, leaving 8 bases not matched to a gene. This CDR3 region has 14 residues. CDR1 and CDR2 from the germline V gene are DFQATT and SNEGSKA (reference sequence). The CDR3 protein is CSARPAGEPYEQYF. CDR3 coding DNA: TGCAGTGCTCGGCCAGCGGGAGAACCCTACGAGCAGTACTTC.

The chain couples TRBV28 to TRBJ1-1, with 8 bases fitting TRBD1. CDR3 length equals 14 residues. After removal of 1 base from V and 7 bases from J, the junction contained 5 bases not matched to a gene. CDR1 and CDR2 from the germline V gene are MDHEN and SYDVKM. The CDR3 DNA reads as TGTGCCAGCAGTTTATTCGGAGGACAGGGTGAAGCTTTCTTT. Encoded protein: CASSLFGGQGEAFF.

The gene calls are TRBV12-3 or TRBV12-4 and TRBJ2-2; D remains unclear. The length of the CDR3 is 12 residues. V was clipped by 2 bases and J by 7 bases, with 5 bases between them. This CDR3 reads CASSLIYGELFF. CDR3 nucleotides: TGTGCCAGCAGTTTAATATACGGGGAGCTGTTTTTT.

Many counts were recorded for this clonotype. The J gene is TRBJ1-5, the V gene TRBV5-1, with D possibly matching TRBD1 (5 bases). The CDR3 totals 13 residues. Germline CDR1 reads SGHRS; CDR2 reads YFSETQ. V was cut by 4 bases and J by 7 bases, with 12 bases left in between. CDR3 amino acids: CASSRDGAQPQHF. In DNA form, the CDR3 reads TGCGCCAGCAGCCGGGACGGGGCGCAGCCCCAGCATTTT.

The rearrangement joins TRBV10-3 to TRBJ2-5; D is unresolved. Germline values: CDR1 ENHRY, CDR2 SYGVKD. V lost 0 bases and J 5 bases, leaving 7 bases between the germline ends. The CDR3 has 13 amino acids. The CDR3 sequence is CAISESTQETQYF. For the CDR3, the DNA is TGTGCCATCAGTGAGTCGACCCAGGAGACCCAGTACTTC.

This clonotype was picked up many times. The chain joins TRBV27 to TRBJ1-4; D perhaps matches TRBD1 (6 bases). Germline V lookup: CDR1 MNHEY, CDR2 SMNVEV (reference sequence). This CDR3 is built from 15 residues. Trimming took 6 bases from V and 2 from J, leaving 13 bases between them. CDR3 protein: CASSSQGATNEKLFF. In nucleotides, the CDR3 is TGTGCCAGCAGCTCACAGGGTGCGACTAATGAAAAACTGTTTTTT. The full variable domain, completed using reference TRBV27 and TRBJ1-4, is EAQVTQNPRYLITVTGKKLTVTCSQNMNHEYMSWYRQDPGLGLRQIYYSMNVEVTDKGDVPEGYKVSRKEKRNFPLILESPSPNQTSLYFCASSSQGATNEKLFFGSGTQLSVL.